This T cell receptor (beta chain) was captured in a study of CD8+ T cells in alopecia areata. Extracted RNA was reverse transcribed into cDNA, the sequencing template. Profiled with immunoSEQ multiplex PCR; TCRdb holds only in-frame clones, not every one. Of about 82,000 clones in the sample, roughly 51% were seen once. PBMC-derived CD4+ and CD8+ T cells were sorted. Sequencing was done on a sample of NKG2D-high CD8+ T cells sorted from blood. The source of this sequence is a human donor with alopecia areata.

This chain's CDR3 is CASSPDPVGSPLHF. CDR3 in DNA: TGCGCCAGCAGCCCGGATCCCGTGGGTTCACCCCTCCACTTT. The rearrangement joins TRBV4-1 to TRBJ1-6; D call uncertain. The CDR3 loop spans 14 amino acids. V was trimmed by 4 bases and J by 9 bases, leaving 13 bases between them. CDR1 and CDR2 (germline): MGHRA, YSYEKL.